Listed below are T cell receptor beta chains from one sample, sequenced in a study of cytomegalovirus exposure and HLA in healthy donors. Here immunoSEQ multiplex PCR was the method, and the copy in TCRdb shows in-frame clones only, minus some. The repertoire holds about 180,000 clones, with about 85% as singletons. The sequencing sample was made of PBMCs. Receptors originate from a man in his late teens or twenties in good health and CMV-seropositive. Both conserved end residues are part of each CDR3. A D gene is named only where the DNA matches it firmly. Clone size, where shown, is once, few, many, or a class for clones that have expanded.

clone size: -; V gene: TRBV4-1; D gene: TRBD1; J gene: TRBJ1-1; CDR3 length: 17; CDR3 protein: CASSQDRGDRGYTEAFF; CDR3 DNA: TGCGCCAGCAGCCAAGATCGCGGGGACAGGGGTTATACTGAAGCTTTCTTT
clone size: -; V gene: TRBV29-1; D gene: TRBD1; J gene: TRBJ1-6; CDR3 length: 13; CDR3 protein: CSVEGQENSPLHF; CDR3 DNA: TGCAGCGTAGAGGGACAGGAGAATTCACCCCTCCACTTT
clone size: -; V gene: TRBV28; D gene: TRBD2; J gene: TRBJ2-7; CDR3 length: 15; CDR3 protein: CATEPGGGSLYEQYF; CDR3 DNA: TGTGCCACCGAACCGGGGGGGGGCAGCCTCTACGAGCAGTACTTC
clone size: few; V gene: TRBV29-1; D gene: TRBD2; J gene: TRBJ2-3; CDR3 length: 15; CDR3 protein: CSVEGTSGRKDTQYF; CDR3 DNA: TGCAGCGTTGAGGGGACTAGCGGGAGAAAGGATACGCAGTATTTT
clone size: -; V gene: TRBV6-1; D gene: -; J gene: TRBJ1-5; CDR3 length: 14; CDR3 protein: CASSAGGLNQPQHF; CDR3 DNA: TGTGCCAGCAGTGCGGGGGGGCTCAATCAGCCCCAGCATTTT
clone size: -; V gene: TRBV11-3; D gene: TRBD2; J gene: TRBJ2-2; CDR3 length: 18; CDR3 protein: CASSSSYLAGPNTGELFF; CDR3 DNA: TGTGCCAGCAGCTCATCTTATCTAGCGGGACCGAACACCGGGGAGCTGTTTTTT
clone size: -; V gene: TRBV19; D gene: TRBD1; J gene: TRBJ2-2; CDR3 length: 15; CDR3 protein: CASSLTGTGTGELFF; CDR3 DNA: TGTGCCAGTAGTTTAACCGGGACAGGCACCGGGGAGCTGTTTTTT
clone size: -; V gene: TRBV6-4; D gene: -; J gene: TRBJ2-2; CDR3 length: 14; CDR3 protein: CASRTASNTGELFF; CDR3 DNA: TGTGCCAGCAGGACAGCATCGAACACCGGGGAGCTGTTTTTT
clone size: once; V gene: TRBV11-2; D gene: TRBD1; J gene: TRBJ2-5; CDR3 length: 15; CDR3 protein: CASSSSGTEQETQYF; CDR3 DNA: TGTGCCAGCAGCTCTTCCGGGACAGAACAAGAGACCCAGTACTTC
clone size: -; V gene: TRBV9; D gene: TRBD1; J gene: TRBJ2-7; CDR3 length: 16; CDR3 protein: CASSLGIGTGLEEQYF; CDR3 DNA: TGTGCCAGCAGCCTCGGGATCGGGACAGGGCTCGAGGAGCAGTACTTC
clone size: -; V gene: TRBV10-2; D gene: TRBD2; J gene: TRBJ2-7; CDR3 length: 14; CDR3 protein: CASSDAGEGYEQYF; CDR3 DNA: TGCGCCAGCAGTGATGCGGGAGAGGGCTACGAGCAGTACTTC
clone size: -; V gene: TRBV28; D gene: -; J gene: TRBJ2-5; CDR3 length: 15; CDR3 protein: CASSLPRGGAETQYF; CDR3 DNA: TGTGCCAGCAGTTTGCCAAGGGGGGGCGCGGAGACCCAGTACTTC
clone size: -; V gene: TRBV10-1; D gene: -; J gene: TRBJ2-5; CDR3 length: 13; CDR3 protein: CASSRDTGETQYF; CDR3 DNA: TGCGCCAGCAGTCGCGACACCGGCGAGACCCAGTACTTC
clone size: -; V gene: TRBV9; D gene: -; J gene: TRBJ2-1; CDR3 length: 16; CDR3 protein: CASSVGGAGSYNEQFF; CDR3 DNA: TGTGCCAGCAGCGTAGGAGGAGCCGGCTCCTACAATGAGCAGTTCTTC
clone size: -; V gene: TRBV30; D gene: -; J gene: TRBJ2-5; CDR3 length: 12; CDR3 protein: CAWNEGGETQYF; CDR3 DNA: TGTGCCTGGAATGAGGGCGGAGAGACCCAGTACTTC
clone size: -; V gene: TRBV5-1; D gene: -; J gene: TRBJ2-5; CDR3 length: 15; CDR3 protein: CASSLDAGVGETQYF; CDR3 DNA: TGCGCCAGCAGCTTGGATGCAGGGGTAGGGGAGACCCAGTACTTC
clone size: -; V gene: TRBV7-6; D gene: TRBD2; J gene: TRBJ2-3; CDR3 length: 16; CDR3 protein: CASSPRPGGSPDTQYF; CDR3 DNA: TGTGCCAGCAGCCCGAGACCGGGGGGGAGCCCAGATACGCAGTATTTT
clone size: -; V gene: TRBV13; D gene: -; J gene: TRBJ2-1; CDR3 length: 14; CDR3 protein: CASSSGDTYNEQFF; CDR3 DNA: TGTGCCAGCTCTTCCGGGGATACCTACAATGAGCAGTTCTTC
clone size: -; V gene: TRBV28; D gene: -; J gene: TRBJ1-2; CDR3 length: 13; CDR3 protein: CASSFAPDSGYTF; CDR3 DNA: TGTGCCAGCAGTTTCGCCCCGGACTCTGGCTACACCTTC
clone size: few; V gene: TRBV5-1; D gene: -; J gene: TRBJ2-1; CDR3 length: 13; CDR3 protein: CASSLGGYNEQFF; CDR3 DNA: TGCGCCAGCAGCTTGGGAGGGTACAATGAGCAGTTCTTC
clone size: few; V gene: TRBV28; D gene: -; J gene: TRBJ1-5; CDR3 length: 12; CDR3 protein: CASSLPGQPQHF; CDR3 DNA: TGTGCCAGCAGTTTACCCGGGCAGCCCCAGCATTTT
clone size: -; V gene: TRBV7-9; D gene: -; J gene: TRBJ1-6; CDR3 length: 16; CDR3 protein: CASSLDGSSYNSPLHF; CDR3 DNA: TGTGCCAGCAGCTTAGACGGGAGCTCCTATAATTCACCCCTCCACTTT
clone size: few; V gene: TRBV7-8; D gene: -; J gene: TRBJ2-7; CDR3 length: 14; CDR3 protein: CASSLGASVDEQYF; CDR3 DNA: TGTGCCAGCAGCCTGGGGGCGAGCGTGGACGAGCAGTACTTC
clone size: -; V gene: TRBV9; D gene: -; J gene: TRBJ1-1; CDR3 length: 13; CDR3 protein: CASSVESGTEAFF; CDR3 DNA: TGTGCCAGCAGCGTAGAGAGCGGGACTGAAGCTTTCTTT
clone size: -; V gene: TRBV7-2; D gene: -; J gene: TRBJ2-3; CDR3 length: 14; CDR3 protein: CASSFGGFTDTQYF; CDR3 DNA: TGTGCCAGCAGCTTCGGCGGGTTCACAGATACGCAGTATTTT
clone size: -; V gene: TRBV4-1; D gene: -; J gene: TRBJ1-1; CDR3 length: 18; CDR3 protein: CASSQETPQGYMNTEAFF; CDR3 DNA: TGCGCCAGCAGCCAAGAGACCCCCCAGGGCTACATGAACACTGAAGCTTTCTTT
clone size: -; V gene: TRBV5-1; D gene: TRBD2; J gene: TRBJ2-1; CDR3 length: 16; CDR3 protein: CASSLAERGSYNEQFF; CDR3 DNA: TGCGCCAGCAGCTTGGCCGAGCGGGGGTCCTACAATGAGCAGTTCTTC
clone size: -; V gene: TRBV29-1; D gene: -; J gene: TRBJ1-2; CDR3 length: 12; CDR3 protein: CSVGDLNYGYTF; CDR3 DNA: TGCAGCGTTGGGGACTTAAACTATGGCTACACCTTC
clone size: -; V gene: TRBV28; D gene: -; J gene: TRBJ2-7; CDR3 length: 14; CDR3 protein: CASSLPREPYEQYF; CDR3 DNA: TGTGCCAGCAGCCTGCCGAGGGAACCCTACGAGCAGTACTTC
clone size: -; V gene: TRBV28; D gene: TRBD1; J gene: TRBJ2-2; CDR3 length: 17; CDR3 protein: CASSSYRDRGLAGELFF; CDR3 DNA: TGTGCCAGCAGTTCGTACCGGGACAGGGGTTTGGCCGGGGAGCTGTTTTTT
clone size: -; V gene: TRBV30; D gene: -; J gene: TRBJ1-2; CDR3 length: 12; CDR3 protein: CAWSPGNYGYTF; CDR3 DNA: TGTGCCTGGAGTCCCGGTAACTATGGCTACACCTTC
clone size: few; V gene: TRBV5-6; D gene: -; J gene: TRBJ1-2; CDR3 length: 14; CDR3 protein: CASSLASTGYGYTF; CDR3 DNA: TGTGCCAGCAGCTTGGCTTCTACAGGGTATGGCTACACCTTC
clone size: -; V gene: TRBV9; D gene: -; J gene: TRBJ1-2; CDR3 length: 15; CDR3 protein: CASSVGEAASYGYTF; CDR3 DNA: TGTGCCAGCAGCGTAGGAGAAGCCGCGAGCTATGGCTACACCTTC
clone size: once; V gene: TRBV6-6; D gene: -; J gene: TRBJ2-1; CDR3 length: 16; CDR3 protein: CASRYRVGLPYNEQFF; CDR3 DNA: TGTGCCAGCAGGTACAGGGTCGGACTCCCTTACAATGAGCAGTTCTTC
clone size: -; V gene: TRBV5-1; D gene: TRBD2; J gene: TRBJ2-1; CDR3 length: 13; CDR3 protein: CASNPSGGNEQFF; CDR3 DNA: TGCGCCAGCAACCCTAGCGGGGGGAATGAGCAGTTCTTC
clone size: -; V gene: TRBV19; D gene: -; J gene: TRBJ2-1; CDR3 length: 11; CDR3 protein: CATDSYNEQFF; CDR3 DNA: TGTGCCACTGACAGTTACAATGAGCAGTTCTTC
clone size: -; V gene: TRBV28; D gene: TRBD1; J gene: TRBJ1-5; CDR3 length: 19; CDR3 protein: CASSGSGTGRSYSNQPQHF; CDR3 DNA: TGTGCCAGTAGCGGCTCCGGGACAGGGCGTTCGTATAGCAATCAGCCCCAGCATTTT
clone size: -; V gene: TRBV4-1; D gene: TRBD2; J gene: TRBJ2-1; CDR3 length: 17; CDR3 protein: CASSQLTSGGPMNEQFF; CDR3 DNA: TGCGCCAGCAGCCAGTTGACTAGCGGGGGCCCCATGAATGAGCAGTTCTTC
clone size: -; V gene: TRBV7-9; D gene: TRBD2; J gene: TRBJ2-3; CDR3 length: 18; CDR3 protein: CASSSPTSGLAGPDTQYF; CDR3 DNA: TGTGCCAGCAGCTCCCCCACTTCGGGACTAGCGGGACCAGATACGCAGTATTTT
clone size: once; V gene: TRBV5-4; D gene: TRBD2; J gene: TRBJ2-5; CDR3 length: 15; CDR3 protein: CASRPGTSPPETQYF; CDR3 DNA: TGTGCCAGCAGGCCCGGGACTAGCCCACCAGAGACCCAGTACTTC
clone size: -; V gene: TRBV28; D gene: TRBD1; J gene: TRBJ1-3; CDR3 length: 19; CDR3 protein: CASSSETGTVKSSGNTIYF; CDR3 DNA: TGTGCCAGCAGTTCCGAGACAGGGACCGTTAAAAGCTCTGGAAACACCATATATTTT
clone size: -; V gene: TRBV5-4; D gene: -; J gene: TRBJ2-5; CDR3 length: 15; CDR3 protein: CASSLTGEAQETQYF; CDR3 DNA: TGTGCCAGCAGCTTGACAGGGGAGGCACAAGAGACCCAGTACTTC
clone size: -; V gene: TRBV4-1; D gene: -; J gene: TRBJ1-1; CDR3 length: 16; CDR3 protein: CASRRPGGRLNTEAFF; CDR3 DNA: TGCGCCAGCAGAAGACCGGGGGGCAGGCTGAACACTGAAGCTTTCTTT
clone size: -; V gene: TRBV5-1; D gene: TRBD2; J gene: TRBJ2-1; CDR3 length: 18; CDR3 protein: CASSLYTSAGGSVDEQFF; CDR3 DNA: TGCGCCAGCAGCTTGTACACTTCGGCGGGGGGGTCGGTGGATGAGCAGTTCTTC
clone size: -; V gene: TRBV4-1; D gene: -; J gene: TRBJ1-2; CDR3 length: 15; CDR3 protein: CASSQVLGEDYGYTF; CDR3 DNA: TGCGCCAGCAGCCAAGTGTTAGGGGAGGACTATGGCTACACCTTC
clone size: -; V gene: TRBV6-6; D gene: TRBD1; J gene: TRBJ2-3; CDR3 length: 16; CDR3 protein: CASSARQGLSTDTQYF; CDR3 DNA: TGTGCCAGCAGTGCCCGACAGGGCCTTAGCACAGATACGCAGTATTTT
clone size: -; V gene: TRBV11-3; D gene: -; J gene: TRBJ2-1; CDR3 length: 18; CDR3 protein: CASSPDRFSGKGHNEQFF; CDR3 DNA: TGTGCCAGCAGCCCCGACCGTTTTTCAGGGAAGGGCCACAATGAGCAGTTCTTC
clone size: -; V gene: TRBV19; D gene: -; J gene: TRBJ1-5; CDR3 length: 13; CDR3 protein: CASSSSLNQPQHF; CDR3 DNA: TGTGCCAGTAGTTCTTCTCTCAATCAGCCCCAGCATTTT
clone size: -; V gene: TRBV28; D gene: TRBD2; J gene: TRBJ2-7; CDR3 length: 14; CDR3 protein: CASSPPSGGHEQYF; CDR3 DNA: TGTGCCAGCAGTCCCCCTAGCGGGGGGCACGAGCAGTACTTC
clone size: -; V gene: TRBV5-6; D gene: TRBD1; J gene: TRBJ2-3; CDR3 length: 14; CDR3 protein: CASTFAGGIDTQYF; CDR3 DNA: TGTGCCAGCACCTTCGCAGGGGGAATAGATACGCAGTATTTT
clone size: -; V gene: TRBV29-1; D gene: TRBD1; J gene: TRBJ2-6; CDR3 length: 16; CDR3 protein: CSVLTGPTIGANVLTF; CDR3 DNA: TGCAGCGTTCTGACAGGGCCGACGATAGGGGCCAACGTCCTGACTTTC
clone size: -; V gene: TRBV19; D gene: -; J gene: TRBJ1-5; CDR3 length: 16; CDR3 protein: CASSRVTTASNQPQHF; CDR3 DNA: TGTGCCAGTAGTAGGGTGACAACAGCAAGCAATCAGCCCCAGCATTTT
clone size: -; V gene: TRBV27; D gene: -; J gene: TRBJ2-5; CDR3 length: 14; CDR3 protein: CASWPLGIEETQYF; CDR3 DNA: TGTGCCAGCTGGCCACTGGGCATAGAAGAGACCCAGTACTTC
clone size: -; V gene: TRBV4-2; D gene: -; J gene: TRBJ2-1; CDR3 length: 16; CDR3 protein: CASSQGPSSSYNEQFF; CDR3 DNA: TGTGCCAGCAGCCAAGGCCCTTCTAGCTCCTACAATGAGCAGTTCTTC